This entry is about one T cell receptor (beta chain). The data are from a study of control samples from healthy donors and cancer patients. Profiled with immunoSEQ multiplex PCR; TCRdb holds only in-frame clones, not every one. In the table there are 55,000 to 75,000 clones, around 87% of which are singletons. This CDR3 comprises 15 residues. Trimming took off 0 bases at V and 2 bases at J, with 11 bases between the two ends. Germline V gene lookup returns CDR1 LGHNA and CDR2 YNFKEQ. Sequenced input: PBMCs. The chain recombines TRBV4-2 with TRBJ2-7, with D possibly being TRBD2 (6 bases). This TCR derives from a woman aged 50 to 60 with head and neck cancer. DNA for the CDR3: TGTGCCAGCAGCCAAGAGTATCGGGGGACCTACGAGCAGTACTTC. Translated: CASSQEYRGTYEQYF.